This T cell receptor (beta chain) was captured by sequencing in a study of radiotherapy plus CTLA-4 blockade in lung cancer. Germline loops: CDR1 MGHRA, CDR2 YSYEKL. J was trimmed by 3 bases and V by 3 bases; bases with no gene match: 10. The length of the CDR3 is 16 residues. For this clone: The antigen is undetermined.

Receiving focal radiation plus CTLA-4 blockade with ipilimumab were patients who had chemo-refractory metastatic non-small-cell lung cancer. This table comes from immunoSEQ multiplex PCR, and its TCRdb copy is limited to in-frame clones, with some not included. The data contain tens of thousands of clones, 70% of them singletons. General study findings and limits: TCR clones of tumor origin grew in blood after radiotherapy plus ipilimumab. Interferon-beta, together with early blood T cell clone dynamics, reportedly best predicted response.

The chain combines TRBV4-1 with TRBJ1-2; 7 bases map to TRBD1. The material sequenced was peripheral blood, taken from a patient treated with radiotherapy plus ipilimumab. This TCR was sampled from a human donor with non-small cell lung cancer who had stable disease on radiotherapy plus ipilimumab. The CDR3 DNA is TGCGCCAGCAGCCAGCCCGACAGGGCGTTTGACTATGGCTACACCTTC. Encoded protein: CASSQPDRAFDYGYTF.